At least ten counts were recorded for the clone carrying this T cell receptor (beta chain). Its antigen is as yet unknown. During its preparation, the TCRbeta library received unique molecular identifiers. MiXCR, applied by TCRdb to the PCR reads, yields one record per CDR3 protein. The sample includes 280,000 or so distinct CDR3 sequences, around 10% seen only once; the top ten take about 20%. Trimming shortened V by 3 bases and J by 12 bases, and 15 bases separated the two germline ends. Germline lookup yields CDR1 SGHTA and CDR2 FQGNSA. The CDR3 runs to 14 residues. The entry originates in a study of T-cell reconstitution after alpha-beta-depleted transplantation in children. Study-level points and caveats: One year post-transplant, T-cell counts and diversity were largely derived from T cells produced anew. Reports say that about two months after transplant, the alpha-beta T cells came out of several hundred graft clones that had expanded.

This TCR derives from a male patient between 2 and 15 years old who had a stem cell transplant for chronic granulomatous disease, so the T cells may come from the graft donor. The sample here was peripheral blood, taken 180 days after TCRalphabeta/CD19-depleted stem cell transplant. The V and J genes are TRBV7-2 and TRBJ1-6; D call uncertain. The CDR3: CASSFGTNWGPLHF. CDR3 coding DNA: TGTGCCAGCAGCTTCGGAACAAATTGGGGACCCCTCCACTTT.